The 9 T cell receptor beta chains listed next were all sequenced from one sample in a study of cytomegalovirus exposure and HLA in healthy donors. The study ran its PCR with 60 Vbeta and 13 Jbeta primers. Measured with immunoSEQ multiplex PCR; TCRdb has only the in-frame clones, and not every one. The repertoire consists of around 120,000 clones, with 81% occurring once and the leading ten covering 1.8%. Sequencing was carried out using PBMCs. Receptors were obtained from a man younger than 35 in good health and CMV-seronegative.

V and J are TRBV28 and TRBJ1-2; the D gene is possibly TRBD1 (5 bases). Trimming pared 2 bases from V and 4 bases from J, leaving 20 bases between. The germline V gene has CDR1 MDHEN and CDR2 SYDVKM. This CDR3 comprises 17 residues. As DNA, the CDR3 is TGTGCCAGCAGTTTACCCCCCGATGGGGGAGGTGGCTATGGCTACACCTTC. This translates into CASSLPPDGGGGYGYTF.

The chain couples TRBV9 to TRBJ2-3; D is undetermined. CDR3 length equals 13 residues. V lost 4 bases and J lost 1, with 7 bases in between. The germline V gene has CDR1 SGDLS and CDR2 YYNGEE. The CDR3, as DNA: TGTGCCAGCAGCCCTCGGGGCACAGATACGCAGTATTTT. Protein sequence: CASSPRGTDTQYF.

The sample holds a few counts of this clone. The chain couples TRBV9 to TRBJ2-1, with 7 bases lining up with TRBD2. Germline V lookup: CDR1 SGDLS, CDR2 YYNGEE. CDR3 length: 17 residues. The ends lost 2 bases at V and 8 bases at J; junction bases unmatched: 16. CDR3 bases: TGTGCCAGCAGCGTTACACAGACTAGCCAGCCCCTTTATGAGCAGTTCTTC. This codes for CASSVTQTSQPLYEQFF.

In DNA, the CDR3 is TGTGCCAGCATGGAGGGGCCCCAAGAGACCCAGTACTTC. Residues: CASMEGPQETQYF. This sequence joins TRBV2 and TRBJ2-5; possibly TRBD2 for D (6 bases). Germline-derived CDR1 and CDR2 are SNHLY and FYNNEI. The CDR3 has 13 amino acids. V lost 7 bases to trimming and J lost 1 base, with 10 bases between them.

The chain joins TRBV6-1 to TRBJ2-1; D not certain. The length of the CDR3 is 12 residues. The germline V gene has CDR1 MNHNS and CDR2 SASEGT. V dropped 2 bases and J dropped 16 bases, with 15 bases sitting between them. CDR3 bases: TGTGCCAGCAGTGAACCTATGGGCCGATCATTCTTC. Translation gives CASSEPMGRSFF.

This chain connects TRBV2 to TRBJ2-1; 12 bases are a match to TRBD2. Per germline, CDR1 SNHLY and CDR2 FYNNEI. Trimming took 8 bases from V and 2 from J; bases not matched to a gene: 7. The CDR3 spans 16 residues. The CDR3 sequence: CASGKRLAGAYNEQFF. CDR3 in DNA: TGTGCCAGCGGAAAAAGACTAGCGGGGGCCTACAATGAGCAGTTCTTC. The full variable domain, its missing parts supplied by reference TRBV2 and TRBJ2-1, is EPEVTQTPSHQVTQMGQEVILRCVPISNHLYFYWYRQILGQKVEFLVSFYNNEISEKSEIFDDQFSVERPDGSNFTLKIRSTKLEDSAMYFCASGKRLAGAYNEQFFGPGTRLTVL.

This chain links TRBV5-1 with TRBJ2-2; 8 bases are a match to TRBD2. Trimming took 4 bases from V and 0 from J; bases not matched to a gene: 8. Germline CDR1 and CDR2: SGHRS and YFSETQ. CDR3 length equals 17 residues. The chain's CDR3 is CASSTGGGPTNTGELFF. Written as DNA, the CDR3 is TGCGCCAGCAGCACCGGCGGGGGGCCAACGAACACCGGGGAGCTGTTTTTT.

This clone was counted between two and nine times. CDR3 sequence (DNA): TGTGCCAGCAGCGTAGCGACGCAGGGGTCCTCGGAGACCCAGTACTTC. It translates to CASSVATQGSSETQYF. V is TRBV9 and J is TRBJ2-5; tentatively, D is TRBD1 (6 bases). The ends were cut back, 0 bases at V and 5 bases at J, with 17 bases in the middle. Germline CDR1 and CDR2: SGDLS and YYNGEE. This CDR3 region has 16 residues. The full variable domain, rest sourced from reference TRBV9 and TRBJ2-5, is DSGVTQTPKHLITATGQRVTLRCSPRSGDLSVYWYQQSLDQGLQFLIQYYNGEERAKGNILERFSAQQFPDLHSELNLSSLELGDSALYFCASSVATQGSSETQYFGPGTRLLVL.

V gene TRBV7-9 combines with J gene TRBJ2-1; 11 nucleotides align to TRBD2. Looked up from germline, CDR1 is SEHNR and CDR2 is FQNEAQ (reference sequence). The V segment lost 5 bases and the J segment 6 bases; nucleotides outside the gene matches: 6. CDR3 length: 15 amino acids. The CDR3 nucleotides are TGTGCCAGCAGCCTTAGCGGGGGGGCCTCCAATGAGCAGTTCTTC. This encodes CASSLSGGASNEQFF.